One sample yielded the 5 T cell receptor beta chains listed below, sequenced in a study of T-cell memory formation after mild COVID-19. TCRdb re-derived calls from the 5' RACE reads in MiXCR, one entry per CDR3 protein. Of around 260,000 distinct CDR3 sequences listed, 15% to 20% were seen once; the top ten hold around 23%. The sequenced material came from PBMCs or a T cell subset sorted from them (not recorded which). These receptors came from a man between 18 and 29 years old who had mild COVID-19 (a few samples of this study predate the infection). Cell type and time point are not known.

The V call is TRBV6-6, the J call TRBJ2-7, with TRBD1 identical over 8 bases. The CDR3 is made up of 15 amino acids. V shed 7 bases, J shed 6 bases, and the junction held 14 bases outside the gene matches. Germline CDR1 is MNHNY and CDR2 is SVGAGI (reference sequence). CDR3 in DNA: TGTGCCAGCATTGACCCGACCGGGACAGGAGTCGAGCAGTACTTC. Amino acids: CASIDPTGTGVEQYF.

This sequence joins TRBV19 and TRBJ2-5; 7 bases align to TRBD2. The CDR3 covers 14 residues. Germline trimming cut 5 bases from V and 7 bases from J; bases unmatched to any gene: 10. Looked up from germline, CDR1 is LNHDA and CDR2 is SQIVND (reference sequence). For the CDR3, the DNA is TGTGCCAGTAGTCCCCGGACTAGGACGGTGACCCAGTACTTC. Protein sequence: CASSPRTRTVTQYF.

The CDR3 DNA reads as TGTGCCAGCAGTTTAAGTCAGGCGAACACTGAAGCTTTCTTT. Encoded protein: CASSLSQANTEAFF. The J gene is TRBJ1-1, the V gene TRBV12-3 or TRBV12-4; D uncertain. V shed 2 bases and J shed 1 base, with 8 bases lying between them. CDR3 length equals 14 residues.

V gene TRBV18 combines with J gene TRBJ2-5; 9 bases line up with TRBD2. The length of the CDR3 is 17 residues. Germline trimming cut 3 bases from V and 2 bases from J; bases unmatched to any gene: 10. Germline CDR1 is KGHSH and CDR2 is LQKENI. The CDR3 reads CASSPRRAGGSQETQYF. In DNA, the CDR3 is TGTGCCAGCTCACCCCGACGGGCGGGAGGGTCTCAAGAGACCCAGTACTTC.

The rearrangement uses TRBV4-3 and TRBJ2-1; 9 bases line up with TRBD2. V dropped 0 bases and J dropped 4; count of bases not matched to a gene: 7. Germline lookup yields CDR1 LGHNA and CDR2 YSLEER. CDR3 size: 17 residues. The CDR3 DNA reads TGCGCCAGCAGCCAAGATCGGTTTAGCGGGAGATACAATGAGCAGTTCTTC. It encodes CASSQDRFSGRYNEQFF.